The 30 T cell receptor beta chains below come from one sample, sequenced in a study of cytomegalovirus exposure and HLA in healthy donors. Both 60 Vbeta primers and 13 Jbeta primers went into the PCR. TCRdb's copy holds only in-frame clones and misses some; the assay was immunoSEQ multiplex PCR. The sample includes around 97,000 clones, approximately 9% of them seen just once. Sequences were obtained from PBMCs. All receptors derive from a man between 50 and 59 years old in good health and CMV-seropositive.

The genes are TRBV14 and TRBJ2-3, with D possibly being TRBD2 (5 bases). The length of the CDR3 is 17 residues. Trimming shortened V by 0 bases and J by 1 base, and 14 bases separated the two germline ends. CDR1 SGHDN and CDR2 FVKESK come from the germline V gene. The CDR3 region is CASSQEEGVYRTDTQYF. The CDR3 region has the DNA TGTGCCAGCAGCCAAGAAGAGGGCGTCTACCGCACAGATACGCAGTATTTT.

The chain combines TRBV10-1 with TRBJ2-3; 7 bases align to TRBD2. V lost 4 bases, J lost 1 base, and 5 bases stayed unmatched. CDR1 and CDR2 from the germline V gene are WNHNN and SYGVQD (reference sequence). The length of the CDR3 is 15 residues. The CDR3 DNA reads TGCGCCAGCAGTGCGTCTAGCGGTGGCACAGATACGCAGTATTTT. This translates into CASSASSGGTDTQYF.

The chain recombines TRBV4-1 with TRBJ1-4, with TRBD1 matching 9 bases. Looked up from germline, CDR1 is MGHRA and CDR2 is YSYEKL. The CDR3 runs to 15 residues. With V trimmed by 1 base and J by 4 bases, 1 base remained unmatched. This chain's CDR3 is CASSQGDRDNEKLFF. Here the CDR3 DNA reads TGCGCCAGCAGCCAAGGGGACAGGGATAATGAAAAACTGTTTTTT.

This chain joins TRBV5-4 and TRBJ1-6; tentative D call: TRBD1 (5 bases). The V end lost 4 bases, the J end lost 7 bases, and 15 bases lay between the germline ends. This CDR3 spans 15 amino acids. Germline V gene data show CDR1 as SGHNT and CDR2 as YYREEE (reference sequence). The CDR3 reads CASSPTGGRNSPLHF. CDR3 in DNA: TGTGCCAGCAGCCCGACGGGGGGAAGGAATTCACCCCTCCACTTT.

The chain recombines TRBV25-1 with TRBJ1-2; D may be TRBD1 (5 bases). The CDR3 sequence is 15 residues long. In germline, CDR1 is MGHDK, CDR2 SYGVNS. The V and J ends lost 2 bases and 1 base respectively, with 11 bases between them. The CDR3 spells CASSEGARNNYGYTF. Here the CDR3 DNA reads TGTGCCAGCAGTGAAGGGGCCAGAAATAACTATGGCTACACCTTC.

This clone was counted a few times. This chain links TRBV7-2 with TRBJ2-7; TRBD1 matches at 8 bases. The germline V gene encodes CDR1 SGHTA and CDR2 FQGNSA. V was clipped by 9 bases and J by 0 bases; unmatched bases: 10. The CDR3 covers 15 residues. The CDR3 coding sequence is TGTGCCAGTAGGGAATCCGGGACAGGCTCCTACGAGCAGTACTTC. It is translated as CASRESGTGSYEQYF. Together with reference TRBV7-2 and TRBJ2-7, the CDR3 gives the full variable domain: GAGVSQSPSNKVTEKGKDVELRCDPISGHTALYWYRQSLGQGLEFLIYFQGNSAPDKSGLPSDRFSAERTGGSVSTLTIQRTQQEDSAVYLCASRESGTGSYEQYFGPGTRLTVT.

This CDR3 is CASSLSLAGYTDTQYF. The CDR3 DNA reads as TGTGCCAGCAGCTTGAGCCTAGCGGGATACACAGATACGCAGTATTTT. V usage is TRBV5-8 and J usage is TRBJ2-3; 9 bases map to TRBD2. Trimming cost V 1 base and J 2 bases; bases outside gene matches: 5. The CDR3 loop spans 16 amino acids. In germline, CDR1 is SGHTS, CDR2 YDEGEE.

The V gene is TRBV2, the J gene TRBJ1-6; TRBD1 might be the D (5 bases). With 10 bases removed from V and 10 bases from J, the gap between germline ends came to 26 bases. The V gene's germline CDR1 is SNHLY and CDR2 FYNNEI. This CDR3 region has 16 residues. In DNA, the CDR3 is TGTGCCACCCACGGGGGAATTAGCCCCCCCAACTCACCCCTCCACTTT. Protein sequence: CATHGGISPPNSPLHF.

The V and J genes are TRBV4-1 and TRBJ2-7, with D possibly matching TRBD2 (5 bases). The CDR3 is made up of 14 amino acids. With 0 bases removed from V and 2 bases from J, the gap between germline ends came to 8 bases. Germline V gives CDR1 MGHRA, CDR2 YSYEKL. CDR3 sequence: CASSQERGPYEQYF. CDR3 bases: TGCGCCAGCAGCCAAGAGAGAGGGCCCTACGAGCAGTACTTC.

This clone showed up just a few times. V is TRBV7-2 and J is TRBJ1-6; D is unclear. Germline loops: CDR1 SGHTA, CDR2 FQGNSA. V shed 7 bases and J shed 4 bases, with 11 bases lying between them. The CDR3 consists of 14 residues. As DNA, the CDR3 is TGTGCCAGCAAGGTTAGCCCGTATAATTCACCCCTCCACTTT. Its protein is CASKVSPYNSPLHF.

The genes are TRBV2 and TRBJ2-3, with 9 positions matching TRBD2. The ends lost 4 bases at V and 10 bases at J; junction bases unmatched: 3. Germline CDR1 is SNHLY and CDR2 is FYNNEI. CDR3 size: 12 residues. The CDR3 here is CASSALAGSQYF. In nucleotides, the CDR3 is TGTGCCAGCAGTGCCCTAGCGGGGTCGCAGTATTTT.

This clone was counted only a few times. This chain links TRBV7-8 with TRBJ2-2; D remains ambiguous. Trimming cost V 5 bases and J 7 bases, with 8 bases left between them. CDR1 is SGHVS, CDR2 FQNEAQ, per germline. This CDR3 is built from 12 residues. As DNA, the CDR3 is TGTGCCAGCAGCCTCGCGTACGGGGAGCTGTTTTTT. This codes for CASSLAYGELFF.

The rearrangement uses TRBV4-1 and TRBJ2-1; 10 bases line up with TRBD2. CDR3 length equals 16 residues. Germline loops: CDR1 MGHRA, CDR2 YSYEKL. Trimming removed 0 bases from V and 8 bases from J; junction bases left unmatched: 7. Here the CDR3 reads CASSQEGLAGDYEQFF. In nucleotides, the CDR3 is TGCGCCAGCAGCCAAGAGGGGCTAGCGGGAGACTATGAGCAGTTCTTC.

This clone was counted between two and nine times. The rearrangement joins TRBV20-1 to TRBJ2-1, with a weak D call TRBD2 (6 bases). CDR3 length equals 11 residues. Germline V gene lookup returns CDR1 DFQATT and CDR2 SNEGSKA (reference sequence). The ends were cut back, 7 bases at V and 13 bases at J, with 17 bases in the middle. CDR3 DNA: TGCAGTGTCGGGAGAGACATACTACAGTTCTTC. Encoded protein: CSVGRDILQFF.

V is TRBV19 and J is TRBJ2-1; possible D gene TRBD2, 5 bases. Germline loops: CDR1 LNHDA, CDR2 SQIVND (reference sequence). Trimming removed 6 bases at V and 5 bases at J, with 20 bases between. This CDR3 region has 16 residues. The CDR3 is CASSRPAEALNNEQFF. CDR3 nucleotide sequence: TGTGCCAGTAGCCGACCGGCGGAGGCCCTAAACAATGAGCAGTTCTTC.

This clone showed up just a few times. The rearrangement joins TRBV5-8 to TRBJ2-5, with TRBD2 matching 7 bases. Trimming removed 4 bases from V and 5 bases from J; junction bases left unmatched: 17. This CDR3 is built from 17 residues. Germline lookup yields CDR1 SGHTS and CDR2 YDEGEE. The CDR3 nucleotides are TGTGCCAGCAGCCCTCGTTGGGGGGAGGGCCGGCGCGAGACCCAGTACTTC. It specifies CASSPRWGEGRRETQYF. Full variable domain (missing parts from reference TRBV5-8 and TRBJ2-5): EAGVTQSPTHLIKTRGQQATLRCSPISGHTSVYWYQQALGLGLQFLLWYDEGEERNRGNFPPRFSGRQFPNYSSELNVNALELEDSALYLCASSPRWGEGRRETQYFGPGTRLLVL.

This clone showed up just a few times. The rearrangement links TRBV5-6 to TRBJ1-2; D gene uncertain. CDR3 length: 15 residues. CDR1 is SGHDT and CDR2 is YYEEEE in the germline V gene. The V end was cut by 1 base, the J end by 0 bases, with 10 bases between. The CDR3 here is CASSLQRATNYGYTF. In nucleotides, the CDR3 is TGTGCCAGCAGCTTGCAGAGGGCCACTAACTATGGCTACACCTTC.

The chain employs TRBV7-8 and TRBJ2-2; TRBD1 aligns across 8 bases. The CDR3 has 14 residues. The germline V gene encodes CDR1 SGHVS and CDR2 FQNEAQ. Losses at the gene ends were 3 bases for V and 6 bases for J; bases not matched to a gene: 3. Here the CDR3 reads CASSLETGAGELFF. In DNA, the CDR3 is TGTGCCAGCAGCTTGGAGACAGGGGCCGGGGAGCTGTTTTTT. Looking up the rest from reference TRBV7-8 and TRBJ2-2 gives the full variable domain: GAGVSQSPRYKVAKRGQDVALRCDPISGHVSLFWYQQALGQGPEFLTYFQNEAQLDKSGLPSDRFFAERPEGSVSTLKIQRTQQEDSAVYLCASSLETGAGELFFGEGSRLTVL.

The chain links TRBV15 to TRBJ2-5; tentative D call: TRBD2 (5 bases). Germline CDR1 LNHNV, CDR2 YYDKDF (reference sequence). The CDR3 runs to 13 residues. Trimming removed 4 bases from V and 7 bases from J, with 13 bases in between. In DNA, the CDR3 is TGTGCCACCAGCAATAGCGCTGGGTGGACCCAGTACTTC. Translated, it gives CATSNSAGWTQYF.

This clone was seen only a few times. The V and J genes are TRBV15 and TRBJ2-7; the match to TRBD2 covers 7 bases. The ends lost 0 bases at V and 1 base at J; junction bases unmatched: 15. Germline CDR1 and CDR2: LNHNV and YYDKDF (reference sequence). The length of the CDR3 is 19 residues. The CDR3 spells CATSRDVSSTLGGSYEQYF. DNA of the CDR3: TGTGCCACCAGCAGAGATGTCTCCTCCACACTCGGGGGGTCCTACGAGCAGTACTTC.

This clone was detected only a few times. The chain links TRBV19 to TRBJ2-1; 8 nucleotides agree with TRBD1. The germline gives CDR1 LNHDA, CDR2 SQIVND (reference sequence). V lost 5 bases, J lost 6 bases, and 12 bases stayed unmatched. This CDR3 contains 16 residues. The CDR3 sequence: CASSRPRTGRSNEQFF. The CDR3 DNA follows: TGTGCCAGTAGTCGCCCGCGGACAGGGAGGAGCAATGAGCAGTTCTTC.

The gene calls are TRBV7-9 and TRBJ1-4, with 11 positions matching TRBD1. The CDR3 runs 16 residues. V gave up 5 bases and J gave up 4 bases; unmatched junction bases: 6. Germline V gene sequence: CDR1 SEHNR, CDR2 FQNEAQ (reference sequence). The CDR3 sequence is CASSPGQGAHNEKLFF. In DNA form, the CDR3 reads TGTGCCAGCAGCCCTGGACAGGGGGCTCATAATGAAAAACTGTTTTTT.

This clone was counted between two and nine times. The J gene is TRBJ2-7, the V gene TRBV5-1, with D possibly being TRBD1 (5 bases). The germline gives CDR1 SGHRS, CDR2 YFSETQ. Trimming removed 2 bases from V and 2 bases from J, with 11 bases in between. The CDR3 length is 14 residues. CDR3 DNA: TGCGCCAGCAGCTTACAGGACCACCCCTACGAGCAGTACTTC. It is translated as CASSLQDHPYEQYF.

This clone was counted a few times. This rearrangement joins TRBV6-5 to TRBJ1-1; perhaps TRBD1 as D (5 bases). The CDR3 has 13 residues. The V gene's germline CDR1 is MNHEY and CDR2 SVGAGI. V shed 7 bases and J shed 1 base, with 10 bases lying between them. The CDR3, as DNA: TGTGCCAGCACCCAGGGAAAGAACACTGAAGCTTTCTTT. Its translation: CASTQGKNTEAFF.

This clone was found a few times. This chain uses TRBV30 with TRBJ2-5, with D possibly matching TRBD2 (6 bases). The CDR3 runs to 14 residues. The V gene lost 1 base and the J gene lost 5 bases, with 14 bases spanning the gap. The germline V gene encodes CDR1 GTSNPN and CDR2 SVGIG (reference sequence). CDR3 sequence reads: CAWSGIAAGETQYF. CDR3 nucleotide sequence: TGTGCCTGGAGTGGGATAGCCGCGGGGGAGACCCAGTACTTC.

The CDR3 sequence: CASSLRQGGTEAFF. DNA for the CDR3: TGTGCCAGCAGTCTCCGGCAGGGAGGCACTGAAGCTTTCTTT. V gene TRBV6-5 combines with J gene TRBJ1-1; D possibly corresponds to TRBD1 (5 bases). CDR3 length equals 14 residues. Trimming left V 5 bases short and J 4 bases short, with 14 bases between. CDR1 and CDR2 (germline): MNHEY, SVGAGI.

In this sample, this clone turned up a few times. Other DNA sequences in this sample translate to the same CDR3. The chain carries TRBV29-1 and TRBJ2-5; 9 positions match TRBD2. The germline V gene has CDR1 SQVTM and CDR2 ANQGSEA. Trimming cost V 6 bases and J 1 base; bases outside gene matches: 0. The CDR3 is 12 amino acids. CDR3 bases: TGCAGCGTGACTAGCGGCCAAGAGACCCAGTACTTC. The encoded protein is CSVTSGQETQYF.

This clone was counted between two and nine times. This sequence joins TRBV6-5 and TRBJ2-1; a possible D gene is TRBD2 (5 bases). The V end was cut by 6 bases, the J end by 1 base, with 10 bases between. CDR1 is MNHEY and CDR2 is SVGAGI in the germline V gene. The CDR3 sequence is 14 residues long. The CDR3 DNA follows: TGTGCCAGCAGAAGTACTAGTTCCTACAATGAGCAGTTCTTC. This encodes CASRSTSSYNEQFF.

The sample holds a few counts of this clone. V is TRBV5-4 and J is TRBJ2-5; a possible D gene is TRBD1 (7 bases). The CDR3 is 14 residues long. Trimming left V 4 bases short and J 3 bases short, with 13 bases between. The germline CDR1 and CDR2 sequences are SGHNT and YYREEE (reference sequence). CDR3 loop: CASSHRGGEETQYF. The CDR3 nucleotides read TGTGCCAGCAGCCACAGGGGCGGGGAAGAGACCCAGTACTTC.

The rearrangement uses TRBV4-2 and TRBJ2-3, with 7 bases fitting TRBD2. J was trimmed by 0 bases and V by 0 bases; bases with no gene match: 6. Germline V gene lookup returns CDR1 LGHNA and CDR2 YNFKEQ. This CDR3 contains 17 residues. The CDR3, as DNA: TGTGCCAGCAGCCAAGATGAGGCTAGCGGCAGCACAGATACGCAGTATTTT. The encoded protein is CASSQDEASGSTDTQYF.